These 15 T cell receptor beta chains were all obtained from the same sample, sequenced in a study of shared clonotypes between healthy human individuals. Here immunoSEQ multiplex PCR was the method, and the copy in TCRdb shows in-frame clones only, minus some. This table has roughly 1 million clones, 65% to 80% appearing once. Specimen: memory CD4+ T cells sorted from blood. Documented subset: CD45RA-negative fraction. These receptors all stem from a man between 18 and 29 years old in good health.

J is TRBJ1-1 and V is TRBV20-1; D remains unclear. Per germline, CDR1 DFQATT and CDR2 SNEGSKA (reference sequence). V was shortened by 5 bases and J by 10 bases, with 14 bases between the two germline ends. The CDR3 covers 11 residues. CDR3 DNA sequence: TGCAGTGCTCCCATGAACAATAGAGCTTTCTTT. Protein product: CSAPMNNRAFF.

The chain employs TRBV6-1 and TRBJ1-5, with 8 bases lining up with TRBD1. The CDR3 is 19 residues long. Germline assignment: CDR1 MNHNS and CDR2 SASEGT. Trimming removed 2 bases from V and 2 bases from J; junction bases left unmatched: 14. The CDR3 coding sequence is TGTGCCAGCAGTGAAATGGCAGGGGGCGCTTTTTCTGGCAATCAGCCCCAGCATTTT. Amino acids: CASSEMAGGAFSGNQPQHF.

Here the CDR3 reads CASSFRIRGGNQPQHF. The CDR3 nucleotides are TGTGCCAGCAGTTTTCGGATTCGAGGAGGCAATCAGCCCCAGCATTTT. The V gene is TRBV28, the J gene TRBJ1-5, with D hard to call. V was shortened by 3 bases and J by 2 bases, with 14 bases between the two germline ends. Germline-derived CDR1 and CDR2 are MDHEN and SYDVKM. This CDR3 region has 16 residues.

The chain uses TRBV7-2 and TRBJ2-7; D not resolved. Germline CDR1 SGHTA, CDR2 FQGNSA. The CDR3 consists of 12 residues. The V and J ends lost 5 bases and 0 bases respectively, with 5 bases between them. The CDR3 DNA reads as TGTGCCAGCAGCCAAACCTCCTACGAGCAGTACTTC. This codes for CASSQTSYEQYF.

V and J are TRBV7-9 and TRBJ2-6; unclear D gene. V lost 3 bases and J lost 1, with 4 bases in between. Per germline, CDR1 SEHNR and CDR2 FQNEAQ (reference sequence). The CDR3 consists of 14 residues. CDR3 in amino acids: CASSFTSGANVLTF. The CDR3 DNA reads TGTGCCAGCAGCTTTACATCTGGGGCCAACGTCCTGACTTTC.

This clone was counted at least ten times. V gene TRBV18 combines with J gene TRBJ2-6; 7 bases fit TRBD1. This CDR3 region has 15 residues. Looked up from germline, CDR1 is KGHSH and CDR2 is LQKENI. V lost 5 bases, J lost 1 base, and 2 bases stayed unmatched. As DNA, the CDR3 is TGTGCCAGCTCAGCACAGGGGTCTGGGGCCAACGTCCTGACTTTC. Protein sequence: CASSAQGSGANVLTF.

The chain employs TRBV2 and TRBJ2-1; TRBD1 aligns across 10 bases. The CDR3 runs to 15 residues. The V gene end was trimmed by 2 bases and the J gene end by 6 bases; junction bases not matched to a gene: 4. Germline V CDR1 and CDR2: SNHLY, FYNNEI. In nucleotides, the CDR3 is TGTGCCAGCAGTGAAAGGGACAGGGGAGTCAATGAGCAGTTCTTC. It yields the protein CASSERDRGVNEQFF.

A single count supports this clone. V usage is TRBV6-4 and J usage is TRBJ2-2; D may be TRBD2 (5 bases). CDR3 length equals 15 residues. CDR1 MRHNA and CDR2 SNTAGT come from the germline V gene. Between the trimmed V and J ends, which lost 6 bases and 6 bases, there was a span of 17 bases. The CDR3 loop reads CASSGALVLAGELFF. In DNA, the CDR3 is TGTGCCAGCAGCGGAGCACTAGTTCTGGCCGGGGAGCTGTTTTTT.

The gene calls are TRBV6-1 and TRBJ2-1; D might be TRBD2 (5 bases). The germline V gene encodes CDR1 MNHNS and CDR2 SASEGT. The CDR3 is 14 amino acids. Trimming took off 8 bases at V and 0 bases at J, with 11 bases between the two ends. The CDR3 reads CASQSGSSYNEQFF. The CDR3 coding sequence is TGTGCCAGCCAGAGCGGCAGCTCCTACAATGAGCAGTTCTTC.

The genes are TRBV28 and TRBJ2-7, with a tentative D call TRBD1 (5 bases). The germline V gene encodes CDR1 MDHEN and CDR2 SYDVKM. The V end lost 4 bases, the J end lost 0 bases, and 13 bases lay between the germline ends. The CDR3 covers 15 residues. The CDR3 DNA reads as TGTGCCAGCAGTTGGACACCGTCGAGCTCCTACGAGCAGTACTTC. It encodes CASSWTPSSSYEQYF.

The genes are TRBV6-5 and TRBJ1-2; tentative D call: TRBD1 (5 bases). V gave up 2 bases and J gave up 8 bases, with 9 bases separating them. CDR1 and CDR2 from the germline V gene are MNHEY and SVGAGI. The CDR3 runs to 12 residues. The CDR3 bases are TGTGCCAGCAGTTACGGCCGGGGCGGCTACACCTTC. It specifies CASSYGRGGYTF.

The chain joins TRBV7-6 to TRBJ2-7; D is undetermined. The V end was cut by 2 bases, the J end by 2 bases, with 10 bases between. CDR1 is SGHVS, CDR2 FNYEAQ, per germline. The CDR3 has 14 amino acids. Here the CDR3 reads CASSLLADPYEQYF. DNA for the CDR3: TGTGCCAGCAGCTTACTGGCAGATCCCTACGAGCAGTACTTC. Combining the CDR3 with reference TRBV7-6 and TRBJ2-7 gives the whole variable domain GAGVSQSPRYKVTKRGQDVALRCDPISGHVSLYWYRQALGQGPEFLTYFNYEAQQDKSGLPNDRFSAERPEGSISTLTIQRTEQRDSAMYRCASSLLADPYEQYFGPGTRLTVT.

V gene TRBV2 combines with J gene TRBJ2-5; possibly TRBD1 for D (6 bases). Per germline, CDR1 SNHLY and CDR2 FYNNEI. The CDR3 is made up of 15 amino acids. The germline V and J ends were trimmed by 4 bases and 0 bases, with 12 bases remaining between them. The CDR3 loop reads CASSGRQVNQETQYF. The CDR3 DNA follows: TGTGCCAGCAGTGGTCGACAGGTTAACCAAGAGACCCAGTACTTC. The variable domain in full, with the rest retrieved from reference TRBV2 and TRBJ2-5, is EPEVTQTPSHQVTQMGQEVILRCVPISNHLYFYWYRQILGQKVEFLVSFYNNEISEKSEIFDDQFSVERPDGSNFTLKIRSTKLEDSAMYFCASSGRQVNQETQYFGPGTRLLVL.

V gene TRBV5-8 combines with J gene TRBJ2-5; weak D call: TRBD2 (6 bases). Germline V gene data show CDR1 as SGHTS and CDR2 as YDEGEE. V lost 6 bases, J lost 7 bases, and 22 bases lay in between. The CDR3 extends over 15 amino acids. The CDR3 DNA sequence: TGTGCCAGCACCCTTGGGACTCGGGGGTCGGGGACCCAGTACTTC. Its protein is CASTLGTRGSGTQYF.

CDR3 in amino acids: CASSLVGNTGELFF. The CDR3 DNA reads as TGTGCCAGCAGCTTAGTGGGAAACACCGGGGAGCTGTTTTTT. The chain joins TRBV11-3 to TRBJ2-2, with no clear D. Between the trimmed V and J ends, which lost 1 base and 2 bases, there was a span of 5 bases. The CDR3 covers 14 residues. Germline loops: CDR1 SGHNT, CDR2 YENEEA.